Following are 23 T cell receptor beta chains from one sample sequenced in a study of blood T cells in healthy people across ages. The authors ran a second PCR of roughly 6 to 12 cycles using a sample-barcoded 5' primer and a J-beta primer mix. TCRdb analysed the 5' RACE reads with MiXCR anew, one entry per CDR3 protein. The sample includes nearly 1 million distinct CDR3 sequences, roughly 51% of them seen just once. Source material: blood. The receptors were sampled from an older woman in good health.

The chain uses TRBV10-3 and TRBJ2-7, with D possibly matching TRBD1 (5 bases). Germline loops: CDR1 ENHRY, CDR2 SYGVKD. The CDR3 totals 15 residues. The V and J ends lost 0 bases and 2 bases respectively, with 11 bases between them. The CDR3 bases are TGTGCCATCAGTGAGTCGGCAGGGTTCGCCTACGAGCAGTACTTC. This gives the protein CAISESAGFAYEQYF.

This clonotype turned up a few times. The V gene is TRBV7-9, the J gene TRBJ2-7, with 7 bases lining up with TRBD2. CDR3 length equals 15 residues. Germline V lookup: CDR1 SEHNR, CDR2 FQNEAQ (reference sequence). V was clipped by 6 bases and J by 3 bases; unmatched bases: 11. CDR3 sequence: CASRPLGGFNYEQYF. DNA for the CDR3: TGTGCCAGCAGGCCCCTGGGGGGGTTCAACTACGAGCAGTACTTC.

This clonotype appeared many times. This rearrangement joins TRBV7-2 to TRBJ1-2; D is unresolved. The CDR3 covers 13 residues. CDR1 is SGHTA, CDR2 FQGNSA, per germline. V shed 4 bases and J shed 7 bases, with 13 bases lying between them. The CDR3 spells CASSSTDEGGYTF. In nucleotides, the CDR3 is TGTGCCAGCAGCTCAACAGACGAGGGTGGCTACACCTTC.

The chain has TRBV28 and TRBJ2-2, with 11 bases lining up with TRBD2. From germline, CDR1 is MDHEN and CDR2 SYDVKM. The V segment lost 5 bases and the J segment 3 bases; nucleotides outside the gene matches: 2. CDR3 length equals 15 residues. CDR3 DNA sequence: TGTGCCAGCAGTCCTAGCGGGAGGTACACCGGGGAGCTGTTTTTT. Its translation: CASSPSGRYTGELFF.

This clonotype was observed once. This chain links TRBV12-3 or TRBV12-4 with TRBJ1-4, with D unclear. V was trimmed by 4 bases and J by 8 bases, leaving 26 bases between them. The CDR3 contains 18 residues. The CDR3 DNA is TGTGCCAGCAGTTCCATAAGTAAGATGTTGACGGTAGGCGAAAAACTGTTTTTT. Translating it yields CASSSISKMLTVGEKLFF.

This rearrangement joins TRBV15 to TRBJ1-6, with D perhaps TRBD1 (6 bases). Trimming removed 1 base from V and 9 bases from J, with 13 bases in between. The germline CDR1 and CDR2 sequences are LNHNV and YYDKDF (reference sequence). The CDR3 totals 15 residues. Here the CDR3 DNA reads TGTGCCACCAGCAGAGTTGCAGGGGCATTTTCACCCCTCCACTTT. This gives the protein CATSRVAGAFSPLHF.

Note on this clonotype: This sequence may be a read error, since a much larger clone differs from it by one base. In this CDR3 the conserved last residue, phenylalanine or tryptophan, is missing, so a read error is likely. J is TRBJ2-3 and V is TRBV3-1; 11 bases align to TRBD2. Per the germline V gene, CDR1 is LGHDT and CDR2 is YNNKEL (reference sequence). The CDR3 sequence is 15 residues long. Unmatched junction bases numbered 3, after V lost 5 bases and J lost 2 bases. The CDR3 nucleotides read TGTGCCAGCAGCTTGACTAGCGGGGCCACAGATACGCAGTATTCT. Its translation is CASSLTSGATDTQYS.

The gene calls are TRBV20-1 and TRBJ2-4; 9 bases are a match to TRBD2. The CDR3 covers 15 residues. J gave up 2 bases and V 3 bases, and 5 bases lay outside the gene matches. CDR1 and CDR2 from the germline V gene are DFQATT and SNEGSKA (reference sequence). Here the CDR3 DNA reads TGCAGTGCTAGCACCAGCGGGAGGTCCAAAAACATTCAGTACTTC. Translation gives CSASTSGRSKNIQYF.

The chain carries TRBV12-3 or TRBV12-4 and TRBJ2-6; 9 bases agree with TRBD2. V gave up 7 bases and J gave up 0 bases; unmatched junction bases: 10. The CDR3 is 18 residues long. For the CDR3, the DNA is TGTGCCAGCACCCTAAAGGCGGGAGGGATCTCTGGGGCCAACGTCCTGACTTTC. Translating it yields CASTLKAGGISGANVLTF.

This sequence joins TRBV5-1 and TRBJ2-3; D is ambiguous. The V gene lost 0 bases and the J gene lost 5 bases, with 10 bases spanning the gap. CDR1 is SGHRS, CDR2 YFSETQ, per germline. The CDR3 runs to 14 residues. In nucleotides, the CDR3 is TGCGCCAGCAGCTTGGCCAATGAGGAAGATACGCAGTATTTT. Residues: CASSLANEEDTQYF. The variable domain in full, completed from reference TRBV5-1 and TRBJ2-3, reads KAGVTQTPRYLIKTRGQQVTLSCSPISGHRSVSWYQQTPGQGLQFLFEYFSETQRNKGNFPGRFSGRQFSNSRSEMNVSTLELGDSALYLCASSLANEEDTQYFGPGTRLTVL.

This chain links TRBV27 with TRBJ2-2; 8 bases agree with TRBD1. After removal of 6 bases from V and 4 bases from J, the junction contained 7 bases not matched to a gene. CDR3 length: 15 amino acids. The germline gives CDR1 MNHEY, CDR2 SMNVEV (reference sequence). As DNA, the CDR3 is TGTGCCAGCAGAACGCAGGGGGCGGGCACCGGGGAGCTGTTTTTT. Translating gives CASRTQGAGTGELFF.

The chain combines TRBV7-2 with TRBJ2-1; D might be TRBD2 (6 bases). Near its end, the DNA agrees better with TRBJ2-7, so the J call may be wrong. CDR3 size: 16 residues. Germline V lookup: CDR1 SGHTA, CDR2 FQGNSA. The CDR3 sequence is CASSPPSGWSYNEQYF. CDR3 DNA sequence: TGTGCCAGCAGCCCCCCCAGCGGGTGGTCCTACAATGAGCAGTACTTC.

This clonotype has more than one count but fewer than ten. This clone may be a read error of a much larger clone one base away. V usage is TRBV29-1 and J usage is TRBJ1-2; 9 nucleotides line up with TRBD1. The CDR3 consists of 11 residues. Germline loops: CDR1 SQVTM, CDR2 ANQGSEA. The V gene end was trimmed by 4 bases and the J gene end by 8 bases; junction bases not matched to a gene: 2. The CDR3, as DNA: TGCAGCGTTGGGACAGGGGACGGCTACACCTTC. Its translation: CSVGTGDGYTF. The full variable domain, in which reference TRBV29-1 and TRBJ1-2 provide the parts outside the CDR3, is SAVISQKPSRDICQRGTSLTIQCQVDSQVTMMFWYRQQPGQSLTLIATANQGSEATYESGFVIDKFPISRPNLTFSTLTVSNMSPEDSSIYLCSVGTGDGYTFGSGTRLTVV.

The chain uses TRBV19 and TRBJ2-1, with 7 bases lining up with TRBD2. Per germline, CDR1 LNHDA and CDR2 SQIVND (reference sequence). This CDR3 comprises 15 residues. V gave up 2 bases and J gave up 3 bases; unmatched junction bases: 4. The CDR3 reads CASSISGLLYNEQFF. CDR3 bases: TGTGCCAGTAGTATATCGGGACTACTCTACAATGAGCAGTTCTTC.

The chain links TRBV25-1 to TRBJ2-2; D ambiguous. This CDR3 is built from 11 residues. Germline V gene lookup returns CDR1 MGHDK and CDR2 SYGVNS. V lost 7 bases and J lost 9, with 9 bases in between. CDR3 DNA: TGTGCCAGCACCTTTAACCGGGAGCTGTTTTTT. Its translation is CASTFNRELFF.

The chain carries TRBV3-1 and TRBJ1-1; no clear D. This CDR3 contains 13 residues. Germline V lookup: CDR1 LGHDT, CDR2 YNNKEL (reference sequence). Trimming stripped 1 base from V and 6 bases from J, with 9 bases between. CDR3: CASSQGVPPEAFF. In DNA, the CDR3 is TGTGCCAGCAGCCAAGGGGTACCCCCTGAAGCTTTCTTT.

This clonotype showed up just a few times. J is TRBJ2-7 and V is TRBV20-1; TRBD2 might be the D (5 bases). Germline V gene lookup returns CDR1 DFQATT and CDR2 SNEGSKA (reference sequence). The CDR3 runs 13 residues. The V and J ends lost 0 bases and 3 bases respectively, with 9 bases between them. The CDR3 DNA reads TGCAGTGCTAGAGATCCTAGCAGCTACGAGCAGTACTTC. It translates to CSARDPSSYEQYF.

This CDR3 reads CASSPRGFEVSGTNTGELFF. CDR3 bases: TGTGCCAGCAGCCCCCGTGGGTTTGAGGTCAGCGGCACGAACACCGGGGAGCTGTTTTTT. The V call is TRBV9, the J call TRBJ2-2, with a weak D call TRBD2 (5 bases). The CDR3 consists of 20 residues. V lost 4 bases, J lost 0 bases, and 25 bases lay in between. Germline V gene lookup returns CDR1 SGDLS and CDR2 YYNGEE.

This sequence joins TRBV20-1 and TRBJ2-7; D call uncertain. V dropped 6 bases and J dropped 0 bases, with 9 bases sitting between them. CDR3 length: 12 residues. Germline loops: CDR1 DFQATT, CDR2 SNEGSKA (reference sequence). CDR3 coding DNA: TGCAGTGCACCACAGCACTCCTACGAGCAGTACTTC. Encoded protein: CSAPQHSYEQYF.

The V gene is TRBV3-1, the J gene TRBJ1-1, with TRBD1 identical over 8 bases. Losses at the gene ends were 6 bases for V and 1 base for J; bases not matched to a gene: 7. Germline V lookup: CDR1 LGHDT, CDR2 YNNKEL (reference sequence). This CDR3 is built from 15 residues. CDR3 sequence: CASSRTGGRNTEAFF. In DNA form, the CDR3 reads TGTGCCAGCAGTCGAACAGGGGGACGGAACACTGAAGCTTTCTTT.

This chain's CDR3 is CASSLGRGSRYF. The CDR3 nucleotides read TGTGCCAGCAGCTTGGGCAGGGGGTCTAGGTACTTC. The rearrangement uses TRBV7-2 and TRBJ2-4; 7 nucleotides align to TRBD1. Per germline, CDR1 SGHTA and CDR2 FQGNSA. The CDR3 spans 12 residues. Trimming took 3 bases from V and 15 from J; bases not matched to a gene: 8.

This clonotype was counted a few times. The chain is built from TRBV7-9 and TRBJ2-7; D remains unclear. The CDR3 consists of 14 residues. Per the germline V gene, CDR1 is SEHNR and CDR2 is FQNEAQ (reference sequence). Trimming cost V 1 base and J 2 bases, with 9 bases left between them. CDR3 loop: CASSLGLFPYEQYF. CDR3 coding DNA: TGTGCCAGCAGCTTAGGACTTTTCCCCTACGAGCAGTACTTC.

The rearrangement links TRBV6-2 or TRBV6-3 to TRBJ2-7; no definite D call. This CDR3 region has 12 residues. Germline V lookup: CDR1 MNHEY, CDR2 SVGEGT. Between the trimmed V and J ends, which lost 5 bases and 9 bases, there was a span of 14 bases. CDR3 sequence (DNA): TGTGCCAGCAGTGAGATATCTAGGGTGCAGTACTTC. It translates to CASSEISRVQYF.